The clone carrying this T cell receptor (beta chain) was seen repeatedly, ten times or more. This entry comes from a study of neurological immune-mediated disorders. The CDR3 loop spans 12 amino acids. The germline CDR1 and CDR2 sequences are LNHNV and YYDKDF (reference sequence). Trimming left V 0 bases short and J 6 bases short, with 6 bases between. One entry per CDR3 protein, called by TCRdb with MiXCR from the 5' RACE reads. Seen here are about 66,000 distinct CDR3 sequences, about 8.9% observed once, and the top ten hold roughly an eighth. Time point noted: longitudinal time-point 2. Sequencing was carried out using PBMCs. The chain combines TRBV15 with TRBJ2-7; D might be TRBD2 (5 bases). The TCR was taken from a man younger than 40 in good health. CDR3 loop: CATSRESGEQYF. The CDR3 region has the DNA TGTGCCACCAGCAGAGAAAGCGGCGAGCAGTACTTC.